Shown below are 2 T cell receptor beta chains from a single sample sequenced in a study of T cell changes during pregnancy in multiple sclerosis. This table comes from immunoSEQ multiplex PCR, and its TCRdb copy is limited to in-frame clones, with some not included. The sample contains about 36,000 clones, 85% to 95% of which appear only once. The sequences come from CD4+ T cells from peripheral blood mononuclear cells, collected in the first trimester of pregnancy. These TCRs come from a female donor with multiple sclerosis, enrolled in a pregnancy study.

The chain joins TRBV4-2 to TRBJ1-2; perhaps TRBD1 as D (6 bases). V lost 0 bases and J 5 bases, leaving 19 bases between the germline ends. Germline V lookup: CDR1 LGHNA, CDR2 YNFKEQ. The CDR3 has 17 residues. In DNA, the CDR3 is TGTGCCAGCAGCCAAGATCGAACAACAGGGAGGGGATATGGCTACACCTTC. Translated, it gives CASSQDRTTGRGYGYTF.

The chain carries TRBV18 and TRBJ2-1, with D possibly matching TRBD2 (5 bases). Germline CDR1 is KGHSH and CDR2 is LQKENI. V lost 2 bases and J lost 8, with 10 bases in between. This CDR3 is 13 amino acids long. Here the CDR3 reads CASSPTGSDEQFF. CDR3 nucleotides: TGTGCCAGCTCACCAACTGGGAGCGATGAGCAGTTCTTC.